This T cell receptor (beta chain) was found in a study of CD8+ T cells in alopecia areata. J was trimmed by 0 bases and V by 0 bases; bases with no gene match: 10. The CDR3 covers 19 residues. Germline CDR1 SGHRS, CDR2 YFSETQ. RNA extraction and reverse transcription yielded cDNA as sequencing template. Sequencing used immunoSEQ multiplex PCR; TCRdb keeps in-frame clones, though not all of them. The sample lists some 120,000 clones, roughly 58% occurring once. This TCR derives from a human donor with alopecia areata. This rearrangement joins TRBV5-1 to TRBJ2-3; 10 bases agree with TRBD2. Sample: CD4+ T cells sorted from blood, taken at week 0. Here the CDR3 DNA reads TGCGCCAGCAGCTTGGAGGCCCCGGGACTAGCGCCTAGCACAGATACGCAGTATTTT. Its protein product is CASSLEAPGLAPSTDTQYF.